The 4 T cell receptor beta chains presented below share a single source sample, sequenced in a study of cytomegalovirus exposure and HLA in healthy donors. The PCR contained 60 Vbeta and 13 Jbeta primers. Assay used: immunoSEQ multiplex PCR; TCRdb lists only in-frame clones, some missing. Of about 130,000 clones listed, roughly 80% are singletons. Source material: PBMCs. The receptors here all came from a man aged 30 to 39 in good health and CMV-seronegative.

The chain uses TRBV7-2 and TRBJ2-7; unclear D gene. The CDR3 loop spans 13 amino acids. Per the germline V gene, CDR1 is SGHTA and CDR2 is FQGNSA. V lost 5 bases and J 3 bases, leaving 11 bases between the germline ends. The CDR3 protein is CASSEPSRYEQYF. The CDR3 DNA sequence: TGTGCCAGCAGCGAGCCCTCTCGCTACGAGCAGTACTTC.

J is TRBJ2-3 and V is TRBV28; 7 nucleotides agree with TRBD1. V shed 6 bases and J 4 bases; nucleotides not matched to a gene: 4. This CDR3 is 13 amino acids long. Germline CDR1 MDHEN, CDR2 SYDVKM. The CDR3 protein is CASSDRVPDTQYF. CDR3 DNA sequence: TGTGCCAGCAGCGACAGGGTTCCAGATACGCAGTATTTT.

The rearrangement uses TRBV5-1 and TRBJ2-5, with D unclear. This CDR3 spans 13 amino acids. Trimming removed 0 bases at V and 1 base at J, with 4 bases between. Germline-derived CDR1 and CDR2 are SGHRS and YFSETQ. The CDR3 spells CASSLALQETQYF. DNA for the CDR3: TGCGCCAGCAGCTTGGCACTCCAAGAGACCCAGTACTTC.

The rearrangement uses TRBV6-1 and TRBJ1-4, with D uncertain. V gave up 5 bases and J gave up 0 bases, with 10 bases separating them. The CDR3 runs 15 residues. Germline V CDR1 and CDR2: MNHNS, SASEGT. The CDR3 bases are TGTGCCAGCAGTTTTCGAGGTGCAACTAATGAAAAACTGTTTTTT. Amino acid sequence: CASSFRGATNEKLFF.